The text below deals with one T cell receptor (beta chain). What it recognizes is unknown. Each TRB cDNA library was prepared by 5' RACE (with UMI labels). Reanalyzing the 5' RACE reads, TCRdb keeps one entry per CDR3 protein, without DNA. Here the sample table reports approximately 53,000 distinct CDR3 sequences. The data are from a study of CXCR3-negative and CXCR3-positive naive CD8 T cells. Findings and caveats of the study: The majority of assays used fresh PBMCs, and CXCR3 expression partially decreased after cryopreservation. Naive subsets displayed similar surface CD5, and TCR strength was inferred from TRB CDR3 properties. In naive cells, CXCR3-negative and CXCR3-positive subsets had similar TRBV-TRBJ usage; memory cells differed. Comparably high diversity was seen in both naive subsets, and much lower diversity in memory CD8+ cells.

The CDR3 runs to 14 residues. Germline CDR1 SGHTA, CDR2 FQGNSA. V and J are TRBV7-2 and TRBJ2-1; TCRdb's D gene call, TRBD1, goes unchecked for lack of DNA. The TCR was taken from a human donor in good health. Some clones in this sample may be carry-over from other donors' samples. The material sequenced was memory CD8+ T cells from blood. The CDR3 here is CASSLWDSHAEQFF.